The following is a T cell receptor (beta chain) sequence with its context. The antigen is undetermined. Time point here: patch test 2, 6 weeks after DPC sensitization. Sample treatment: therapeutic diphenylcyclopropenone sensitization with weekly scalp DPC. From the RACE reads, TCRdb called clonotypes with MiXCR, one entry per CDR3 protein. The sample lists about 54,000 distinct CDR3 sequences; about 10% were seen once. This sample was taken from a study of human T cells and chemical hapten exposure. Background on the study: Patch tests put 0.01% DPC on the upper back, read at 6 days.

General study findings and limits: Compared with pre-sensitization or healthy control sets, expanded TCRs clustered more.

The TCR originated in a woman aged 45-65 years with alopecia areata. Some clones in this sample may be carry-over from other donors' samples. Specimen: whole blood, collected in connection with sensitization to the hapten diphenylcyclopropenone (DPC).

The CDR3, as DNA: TGTGCCAGCTCACCACCGGGAGGAGGTAATGAGCAGTTCTTC. As protein: CASSPPGGGNEQFF. The chain employs TRBV18 and TRBJ2-1, with D perhaps matching TRBD2 (6 bases). The CDR3 is 14 amino acids. Germline V CDR1 and CDR2: KGHSH, LQKENI. With 0 bases removed from V and 7 bases from J, the gap between germline ends came to 10 bases.